Listed below are T cell receptor beta chains from one sample, sequenced in a study of blood T cell repertoires in COVID-19. Sequencing was performed with immunoSEQ multiplex PCR; in TCRdb, only in-frame clones are kept and a portion is missing. The sample consists of a few hundred thousand clones, 65% to 90% of them appearing once. The sequenced sample consisted of peripheral blood. All receptors come from a human donor in a cohort sampled during active COVID-19. Each CDR3 is given with its conserved first and last residue. D genes are given only for firm matches. Only part of the rows carry a size: once, few, many, or a class if the clone is expanded.

V gene: TRBV7-3
clone size: .
J gene: TRBJ2-1
D gene: .
CDR3 DNA: TGTGCCAGCAGCTTAGACAGCTCCTACAATGAGCAGTTCTTC
CDR3 protein: CASSLDSSYNEQFF

V gene: TRBV3-1/TRBV3-2
clone size: once
J gene: TRBJ1-6
D gene: .
CDR3 DNA: TGTGCCAGCAGCCAAGGGGGGGGCTCACCCCTCCACTTT
CDR3 protein: CASSQGGGSPLHF

V gene: TRBV20-1
clone size: .
J gene: TRBJ1-5
D gene: .
CDR3 DNA: TGCAGTGCTCTGTATCAGCCCCAGCATTTT
CDR3 protein: CSALYQPQHF

V gene: TRBV2
clone size: .
J gene: TRBJ2-3
D gene: .
CDR3 DNA: TGTGCCAGCAGTGTCGTGTCAGATACGCAGTATTTT
CDR3 protein: CASSVVSDTQYF

V gene: TRBV13
clone size: .
J gene: TRBJ2-5
D gene: .
CDR3 DNA: TGTGCCAGCAGCTCGCCTGAGGTGGCAGAGACCCAGTACTTC
CDR3 protein: CASSSPEVAETQYF

V gene: TRBV5-5
clone size: .
J gene: TRBJ2-7
D gene: TRBD2
CDR3 DNA: TGTGCCAGCAGCTTGGCGTCTTCGAGTAGCGGGGGCTACGAGCAGTACTTC
CDR3 protein: CASSLASSSSGGYEQYF

V gene: TRBV6-5
clone size: .
J gene: TRBJ1-2
D gene: .
CDR3 DNA: TGTGCCAGCAAAAGGACAGACTATGGCTACACCTTC
CDR3 protein: CASKRTDYGYTF

V gene: TRBV7-6
clone size: .
J gene: TRBJ1-1
D gene: TRBD1
CDR3 DNA: TGTGCCAGCAGCTTAGCGCTACAGGGGGGGGCTGAAGCTTTCTTT
CDR3 protein: CASSLALQGGAEAFF

V gene: TRBV27
clone size: .
J gene: TRBJ1-2
D gene: .
CDR3 DNA: TGTGCCAGCAGTTTGGGGGCCACGGGAGGCTTAACTTATGGCTACACCTTC
CDR3 protein: CASSLGATGGLTYGYTF

V gene: TRBV30
clone size: .
J gene: TRBJ1-1
D gene: .
CDR3 DNA: TGTGCCTGGAGTGCCCCGGGTCATAAGAACACTGAAGCTTTCTTT
CDR3 protein: CAWSAPGHKNTEAFF

V gene: TRBV19
clone size: .
J gene: TRBJ1-1
D gene: TRBD1
CDR3 DNA: TGTGCCAGTAGTTCGACAGGGGGCGGAGGCACTGAAGCTTTCTTT
CDR3 protein: CASSSTGGGGTEAFF

V gene: TRBV10-3
clone size: .
J gene: TRBJ1-1
D gene: .
CDR3 DNA: TGTGCCATCAGGACCGCGACAGAGAACACTGAAGCTTTCTTT
CDR3 protein: CAIRTATENTEAFF

V gene: TRBV5-5
clone size: .
J gene: TRBJ2-7
D gene: TRBD1
CDR3 DNA: TGTGCCAGCAGCTTACTGGGACAGGGGGGAGACGAGCAGTACTTC
CDR3 protein: CASSLLGQGGDEQYF

V gene: TRBV7-6
clone size: .
J gene: TRBJ1-2
D gene: TRBD1
CDR3 DNA: TGTGCCAGCAGCTTAGAGACCAGGGGGTATGGCTACACCTTC
CDR3 protein: CASSLETRGYGYTF

V gene: TRBV28
clone size: .
J gene: TRBJ1-2
D gene: .
CDR3 DNA: TGTGCCAGCAGTTTATCGGGTCATGGCTACACCTTC
CDR3 protein: CASSLSGHGYTF

V gene: TRBV2
clone size: .
J gene: TRBJ1-6
D gene: TRBD1
CDR3 DNA: TGTGCCAGCAGGACAGGGTGGAGTTCACCCCTCCACTTT
CDR3 protein: CASRTGWSSPLHF

V gene: TRBV4-1
clone size: .
J gene: TRBJ1-5
D gene: .
CDR3 DNA: TGCGCCAGCAGCCAAGTCTTCTTAAATCAGCCCCAGCATTTT
CDR3 protein: CASSQVFLNQPQHF

V gene: TRBV2
clone size: .
J gene: TRBJ1-5
D gene: TRBD1
CDR3 DNA: TGTGCCAGCGCAGTCCAGGGGGTGGTCAATCAGCCCCAGCATTTT
CDR3 protein: CASAVQGVVNQPQHF

V gene: TRBV6-5
clone size: .
J gene: TRBJ1-5
D gene: .
CDR3 DNA: TGTGCCAGCAGTCTAGCAGGGGGCAATCAGCCCCAGCATTTT
CDR3 protein: CASSLAGGNQPQHF

V gene: TRBV4-2
clone size: .
J gene: TRBJ2-1
D gene: TRBD2
CDR3 DNA: TGTGCCAGCAGCCCCCCGCGAGCAAGCGGGGGGGGTGATGAGCAGTTCTTC
CDR3 protein: CASSPPRASGGGDEQFF

V gene: TRBV5-1
clone size: .
J gene: TRBJ2-3
D gene: .
CDR3 DNA: TGCGCCAGCAGCTTGGGCGACAGTAATACGCAGTATTTT
CDR3 protein: CASSLGDSNTQYF

V gene: TRBV6-6
clone size: .
J gene: TRBJ2-7
D gene: .
CDR3 DNA: TGTGCCAGCAGTTACGCCAGGGAAAGGGCCTACGAGCAGTACTTC
CDR3 protein: CASSYARERAYEQYF

V gene: TRBV2
clone size: .
J gene: TRBJ1-2
D gene: TRBD1
CDR3 DNA: TGTGCCAGCAAAAGGACAGGGTTTGGCTACACCTTC
CDR3 protein: CASKRTGFGYTF

V gene: TRBV4-2
clone size: .
J gene: TRBJ1-3
D gene: TRBD1
CDR3 DNA: TGTGCCAGCAGCCTCTCATTGACAGGGGACGGAAACACCATATATTTT
CDR3 protein: CASSLSLTGDGNTIYF

V gene: TRBV15
clone size: many
J gene: TRBJ2-7
D gene: TRBD2
CDR3 DNA: TGTGCCACCAGCCAGACTAGCGGGGGTGTGCAGTACTTC
CDR3 protein: CATSQTSGGVQYF

V gene: TRBV6-1
clone size: .
J gene: TRBJ2-7
D gene: .
CDR3 DNA: TGTGCCAGCAGTGAAAGGACAGTAACGTACTTC
CDR3 protein: CASSERTVTYF

V gene: TRBV25-1
clone size: .
J gene: TRBJ2-7
D gene: .
CDR3 DNA: TGTGCCAGCAGTGAATACGCAGGGCACTCCTACGAGCAGTACTTC
CDR3 protein: CASSEYAGHSYEQYF